The 29 T cell receptor beta chains below come from one sample, sequenced in a study of monozygotic twins with cystic fibrosis. Generated by immunoSEQ multiplex PCR, the TCRdb table keeps only in-frame clones and is missing some. The sample lists 8,500 to 14,000 clones; about 96% were seen once. Input material: blood. These receptors were taken from a boy between 10 and 17 years old with cystic fibrosis.

The chain has TRBV7-2 and TRBJ2-3; 8 bases agree with TRBD2. Trimming at V came to 5 bases and at J to 4 bases, leaving 11 bases not matched to a gene. CDR3 size: 16 residues. The germline V gene has CDR1 SGHTA and CDR2 FQGNSA. The CDR3 bases are TGTGCCAGCAGCCTCCCCGGGAGGGCCGTCGCAGATACGCAGTATTTT. This encodes CASSLPGRAVADTQYF.

V gene TRBV19 combines with J gene TRBJ2-2; D remains ambiguous. Trimming shortened V by 0 bases and J by 8 bases, and 4 bases separated the two germline ends. Germline CDR1 is LNHDA and CDR2 is SQIVND (reference sequence). CDR3 size: 12 residues. The CDR3 loop reads CASSIDRGELFF. The CDR3 DNA follows: TGTGCCAGTAGTATAGACAGGGGGGAGCTGTTTTTT.

V is TRBV4-2 and J is TRBJ1-6; D uncertain. The CDR3 runs to 13 residues. V lost 4 bases and J lost 7, with 8 bases in between. Germline V gene sequence: CDR1 LGHNA, CDR2 YNFKEQ. The CDR3 spells CASSRPRNSPLHF. CDR3 DNA: TGTGCCAGCAGCCGCCCCAGGAATTCACCCCTCCACTTT.

The chain recombines TRBV5-4 with TRBJ2-1, with 7 bases fitting TRBD1. The CDR3 is made up of 15 amino acids. V was clipped by 3 bases and J by 5 bases; unmatched bases: 8. Germline CDR1 and CDR2: SGHNT and YYREEE (reference sequence). CDR3 DNA: TGTGCCAGCAGCTACAACAGGGGTGGGGACAATGAGCAGTTCTTC. Translated: CASSYNRGGDNEQFF.

The V and J genes are TRBV13 and TRBJ1-2; a weak D match, TRBD1 (5 bases). Germline CDR1 reads PRHDT; CDR2 reads FYEKMQ (reference sequence). The CDR3 loop spans 16 amino acids. Trimming shortened V by 2 bases and J by 4 bases, and 17 bases separated the two germline ends. CDR3 sequence: CASSLRQINLAYGYTF. As DNA, the CDR3 is TGTGCCAGCAGCTTAAGACAGATCAACCTAGCCTATGGCTACACCTTC.

The V call is TRBV30, the J call TRBJ1-4; D is uncertain. Germline loops: CDR1 GTSNPN, CDR2 SVGIG (reference sequence). This CDR3 has 15 residues. V was cut by 1 base and J by 0 bases, with 9 bases left in between. CDR3 in DNA: TGTGCCTGGAGTGGACCGCTGGCAACTAATGAAAAACTGTTTTTT. Its translation is CAWSGPLATNEKLFF.

V gene TRBV7-6 combines with J gene TRBJ2-5, with D unclear. The CDR3 runs 11 residues. Trimming took off 3 bases at V and 5 bases at J, with 4 bases between the two ends. Germline V lookup: CDR1 SGHVS, CDR2 FNYEAQ. Here the CDR3 DNA reads TGTGCCAGCAGCTTCTCGGAGACCCAGTACTTC. It yields the protein CASSFSETQYF. The complete variable domain, with remaining parts taken from reference TRBV7-6 and TRBJ2-5, reads GAGVSQSPRYKVTKRGQDVALRCDPISGHVSLYWYRQALGQGPEFLTYFNYEAQQDKSGLPNDRFSAERPEGSISTLTIQRTEQRDSAMYRCASSFSETQYFGPGTRLLVL.

This clone was observed once. The rearrangement links TRBV28 to TRBJ1-3, with D hard to call. Germline CDR1 MDHEN, CDR2 SYDVKM. The CDR3 is made up of 14 amino acids. V was trimmed by 3 bases and J by 0 bases, leaving 6 bases between them. The CDR3: CASSFPGSGNTIYF. The CDR3 nucleotides are TGTGCCAGCAGTTTCCCCGGCTCTGGAAACACCATATATTTT. Full variable domain (outside the CDR3, taken from reference TRBV28 and TRBJ1-3): DVKVTQSSRYLVKRTGEKVFLECVQDMDHENMFWYRQDPGLGLRLIYFSYDVKMKEKGDIPEGYSVSREKKERFSLILESASTNQTSMYLCASSFPGSGNTIYFGEGSWLTVV.

The chain combines TRBV7-6 with TRBJ2-7; 10 bases are a match to TRBD1. Germline-derived CDR1 and CDR2 are SGHVS and FNYEAQ. The CDR3 covers 15 residues. After removal of 0 bases from V and 2 bases from J, the junction contained 1 base not matched to a gene. The CDR3 here is CASSLAGTGAYEQYF. The CDR3 DNA reads TGTGCCAGCAGCTTAGCCGGGACAGGGGCCTACGAGCAGTACTTC.

The chain joins TRBV4-1 to TRBJ1-3; D remains ambiguous. CDR3 length equals 18 residues. Trimming cost V 4 bases and J 0 bases, with 19 bases left between them. The germline V gene has CDR1 MGHRA and CDR2 YSYEKL. Here the CDR3 DNA reads TGCGCCAGCAGCCCCCCGTTAGCATCGGTCTACTCTGGAAACACCATATATTTT. It specifies CASSPPLASVYSGNTIYF.

This chain connects TRBV6-5 to TRBJ1-1, with 9 bases fitting TRBD1. CDR3 length: 13 amino acids. Germline-derived CDR1 and CDR2 are MNHEY and SVGAGI. V lost 4 bases, J lost 5 bases, and 2 bases stayed unmatched. This chain's CDR3 is CASSWGTGTEAFF. CDR3 nucleotide sequence: TGTGCCAGCAGTTGGGGGACAGGGACTGAAGCTTTCTTT.

This chain joins TRBV9 and TRBJ1-1, with unresolved D. Trimming left V 0 bases short and J 1 base short, with 4 bases between. The CDR3 contains 13 residues. Germline values: CDR1 SGDLS, CDR2 YYNGEE. This chain's CDR3 is CASSVDRNTEAFF. CDR3 nucleotides: TGTGCCAGCAGCGTAGACAGGAACACTGAAGCTTTCTTT.

The chain recombines TRBV30 with TRBJ2-7, with TRBD2 matching 13 bases. The CDR3 is made up of 16 amino acids. Per germline, CDR1 GTSNPN and CDR2 SVGIG (reference sequence). The ends lost 3 bases at V and 4 bases at J; junction bases unmatched: 9. CDR3 in amino acids: CAWRGTSGMRPYEQYF. CDR3 sequence (DNA): TGTGCCTGGAGGGGGACTAGCGGGATGAGGCCTTACGAGCAGTACTTC.

V and J are TRBV27 and TRBJ2-1; 10 bases are a match to TRBD2. From germline, CDR1 is MNHEY and CDR2 SMNVEV (reference sequence). V dropped 9 bases and J dropped 11; count of bases not matched to a gene: 16. The CDR3 runs to 15 residues. CDR3: CASITTSGTEVKQFF. The CDR3 DNA reads TGTGCCAGTATTACTACTAGCGGGACCGAAGTTAAGCAGTTCTTC.

The chain links TRBV18 to TRBJ2-7; no definite D call. Trimming took 1 base from V and 2 from J, leaving 12 bases between them. The CDR3 length is 15 residues. CDR1 KGHSH and CDR2 LQKENI come from the germline V gene. The CDR3 is CASSPLPGPAYEQYF. The CDR3 nucleotides are TGTGCCAGCTCACCACTGCCCGGACCGGCCTACGAGCAGTACTTC.

The chain recombines TRBV28 with TRBJ1-1, with D unclear. CDR1 is MDHEN, CDR2 SYDVKM, per germline. V was cut by 3 bases and J by 1 base, with 9 bases left in between. The length of the CDR3 is 14 residues. This CDR3 is CASSFMDRNTEAFF. The DNA for the CDR3 is TGTGCCAGCAGTTTTATGGATAGGAACACTGAAGCTTTCTTT.

The rearrangement links TRBV13 to TRBJ2-1; 10 nucleotides match TRBD2. With 4 bases clipped from V and 5 bases from J, the junction kept 2 bases outside the gene matches. CDR1 is PRHDT, CDR2 FYEKMQ, per germline (reference sequence). CDR3 size: 14 residues. CDR3 DNA: TGTGCCAGCAGCTCAACTAGCGGGGACAATGAGCAGTTCTTC. Its protein is CASSSTSGDNEQFF.

The chain couples TRBV6-5 to TRBJ1-6; D is perhaps TRBD1 (5 bases). V was cut by 4 bases and J by 10 bases, with 11 bases left in between. This CDR3 is built from 13 residues. Germline-derived CDR1 and CDR2 are MNHEY and SVGAGI. The CDR3 reads CASSWKPGSPLHF. The CDR3 coding sequence is TGTGCCAGCAGTTGGAAACCAGGGTCACCCCTCCACTTT.

The chain is built from TRBV18 and TRBJ1-3; 10 nucleotides match TRBD1. Germline-derived CDR1 and CDR2 are KGHSH and LQKENI. The CDR3 consists of 19 residues. The J segment lost 0 bases and the V segment lost 3 bases, leaving 11 bases of the junction unmatched. CDR3 protein: CASSPLSMGQGISGNTIYF. CDR3 in DNA: TGTGCCAGCTCACCCCTTTCAATGGGACAGGGGATCTCTGGAAACACCATATATTTT. The entire variable domain, with the rest obtained from reference TRBV18 and TRBJ1-3, is as follows: NAGVMQNPRHLVRRRGQEARLRCSPMKGHSHVYWYRQLPEEGLKFMVYLQKENIIDESGMPKERFSAEFPKEGPSILRIQQVVRGDSAAYFCASSPLSMGQGISGNTIYFGEGSWLTVV.

The rearrangement joins TRBV11-2 to TRBJ2-7; D is unresolved. Looked up from germline, CDR1 is SGHAT and CDR2 is FQNNGV. The CDR3 is 12 residues long. Trimming removed 5 bases at V and 4 bases at J, with 9 bases between. The CDR3 spells CASSPGRYEQYF. The CDR3 nucleotides read TGTGCCAGCAGCCCCGGACGATACGAGCAGTACTTC.

This chain's CDR3 is CAWSKTLNQPQHF. CDR3 bases: TGTGCCTGGAGTAAGACGCTAAATCAGCCCCAGCATTTT. V gene TRBV30 combines with J gene TRBJ1-5; no clear D. This CDR3 spans 13 amino acids. CDR1 and CDR2 from the germline V gene are GTSNPN and SVGIG (reference sequence). V gave up 2 bases and J gave up 4 bases, with 9 bases separating them. The full variable domain, in which reference TRBV30 and TRBJ1-5 provide the parts outside the CDR3, is SQTIHQWPATLVQPVGSPLSLECTVEGTSNPNLYWYRQAAGRGLQLLFYSVGIGQISSEVPQNLSASRPQDRQFILSSKKLLLSDSGFYLCAWSKTLNQPQHFGDGTRLSIL.

This chain uses TRBV6-4 with TRBJ2-7, with 10 positions matching TRBD2. This CDR3 is built from 15 residues. In germline, CDR1 is MRHNA, CDR2 SNTAGT. V was pared by 3 bases and J by 9 bases, with 11 bases of the junction left unmatched. The CDR3 spells CASSEGTSAKARQYF. Here the CDR3 DNA reads TGTGCCAGCAGTGAGGGGACTAGCGCTAAGGCCCGGCAGTACTTC.

The CDR3 region has the DNA TGCAGCGTTGAGAGTGCGGGGGATCGTGCAGATACGCAGTATTTT. Amino acids: CSVESAGDRADTQYF. V gene TRBV29-1 combines with J gene TRBJ2-3; 7 positions agree with TRBD2. The germline gives CDR1 SQVTM, CDR2 ANQGSEA. Germline trimming cut 3 bases from V and 4 bases from J; bases unmatched to any gene: 10. The CDR3 is made up of 15 amino acids.

V and J are TRBV2 and TRBJ2-5, with 7 bases aligning to TRBD1. The tail of the sequence fits TRBJ2-7 better, so the J call may be wrong. Per germline, CDR1 SNHLY and CDR2 FYNNEI. The CDR3 covers 15 residues. The CDR3 protein is CASSSGQVGGYEQYF. The CDR3, as DNA: TGTGCCAGCAGTTCTGGACAGGTTGGGGGCTACGAGCAGTACTTC.

This rearrangement joins TRBV6-5 to TRBJ2-6, with D tentatively TRBD2 (5 bases). The CDR3 contains 16 residues. V lost 1 base and J 2 bases, leaving 9 bases between the germline ends. Germline V gene sequence: CDR1 MNHEY, CDR2 SVGAGI. CDR3 loop: CASSYLEVTGANVLTF. CDR3 coding DNA: TGTGCCAGCAGTTACTTGGAGGTCACTGGGGCCAACGTCCTGACTTTC.

The chain combines TRBV5-1 with TRBJ1-1; D gene ambiguous. CDR1 is SGHRS, CDR2 YFSETQ, per germline. The V gene lost 1 base and the J gene lost 1 base, with 11 bases spanning the gap. The CDR3 is 15 residues long. The CDR3 loop reads CASSLRLDGNTEAFF. DNA of the CDR3: TGCGCCAGCAGCTTGAGGTTAGATGGGAACACTGAAGCTTTCTTT.

This chain joins TRBV11-3 and TRBJ1-1; D is unclear. V was trimmed by 1 base and J by 4 bases, leaving 10 bases between them. Germline V gives CDR1 SGHNT, CDR2 YENEEA. The CDR3 length is 14 residues. For the CDR3, the DNA is TGTGCCAGCAGCTTAGGTGAGGGTGGCACTGAAGCTTTCTTT. It codes for CASSLGEGGTEAFF.

V usage is TRBV14 and J usage is TRBJ1-2; D is perhaps TRBD1 (5 bases). The CDR3 covers 13 residues. V dropped 1 base and J dropped 8 bases, with 11 bases sitting between them. Germline CDR1 is SGHDN and CDR2 is FVKESK. The CDR3 DNA is TGTGCCAGCAGCCAAGGGACATGGCTAGGCTACACCTTC. Translation: CASSQGTWLGYTF.

DNA for the CDR3: TGTGCCAGCAGCTTGGGGACTAGCGGGCGGTCTAGCGGGACCCAGTACTTC. Its translation: CASSLGTSGRSSGTQYF. The genes are TRBV5-4 and TRBJ2-5; 11 positions agree with TRBD2. Germline assignment: CDR1 SGHNT and CDR2 YYREEE (reference sequence). V lost 0 bases, J lost 7 bases, and 11 bases stayed unmatched. This CDR3 comprises 17 residues.